This is a list of T cell receptor beta chains from one sample in a study of OX40 agonist ivuxolimab in advanced cancers. The data were produced by immunoSEQ multiplex PCR, yet TCRdb's version contains in-frame clones alone and is incomplete. The repertoire consists of 50,000 to 70,000 clones, with approximately 90% occurring once and the leading ten covering around 0.4%. This specimen was CD4+ or CD8+ T cells sorted from blood, taken in a trial of the OX40 agonist ivuxolimab. The receptors were gathered from an adult with an advanced solid tumor such as melanoma, head and neck, liver or kidney cancer. Each CDR3 is given without its conserved first and last residue. A D gene is named only where the DNA matches it firmly.

j_gene,d_gene,v_gene,CDR3aa
TRBJ1-1,NA,TRBV21-1,ASSQGRGLDTEAF
TRBJ2-3,NA,TRBV19,ASTVSRGGTDTQY
TRBJ1-1,NA,TRBV20-1,SARRGVEAF
TRBJ2-7,TRBD2,TRBV7-2,ASSLAGGKTYEQY
TRBJ2-2,NA,TRBV14,ASSQSSGVTGELF
TRBJ2-6,NA,TRBV19,ASSTQGSGANVLT
NA,TRBD2,TRBV6-5,ASSYSTSGAYEQY
TRBJ2-7,TRBD1,TRBV27,ASSLGQGWDEQY
TRBJ1-5,TRBD1,TRBV7-9,ASSADRGDIYQPQH
TRBJ1-5,TRBD1,TRBV6-1,ASLETGINQPQH
TRBJ1-4,NA,TRBV18,ASSPSGNEKLF
TRBJ2-1,NA,TRBV2,ASSEALAGDNEQF
TRBJ2-6,NA,TRBV18,ASSPESAGANVLT
TRBJ2-3,TRBD2,TRBV10-3,AISDSTSGSGDTQY
TRBJ2-2,NA,TRBV10-3,ATTARAAANTGELF
TRBJ1-3,NA,TRBV9,ASNQQGGTGNTIY
TRBJ2-1,TRBD2,TRBV19,ASSSPQLAGAPF
TRBJ2-3,TRBD1,TRBV10-1,ASSRDRTDTQY
TRBJ1-2,NA,TRBV30,AWWMYGYT
TRBJ2-1,TRBD2,TRBV30,AWTRAGVGNEQF
TRBJ2-7,NA,TRBV14,ASSQGGIFYEQY
TRBJ2-1,NA,TRBV7-2,ASSLRLGGSPRLQF
TRBJ1-2,NA,TRBV7-2,ASSSTSGDYGYT
TRBJ2-2,TRBD2,TRBV7-2,ASSRDYLNTGELF
TRBJ2-2,TRBD2,TRBV27,ASRGSGRIFAGELF
TRBJ2-2,NA,TRBV10-2,ASRAAGFNTGELF
TRBJ1-1,TRBD1,TRBV2,ASSVNRGVDTEAF
TRBJ2-3,NA,TRBV6-6,ASSLGTQGRGTQY
TRBJ2-1,NA,TRBV29-1,SVEDLFSGMINEQF
TRBJ2-5,NA,TRBV5-5,ASSLWYEGAGKTQY
TRBJ2-4,TRBD2,TRBV28,ASSFPSGGKNIQY
TRBJ2-7,TRBD1,TRBV5-5,ASSWEGTGEYEQY
TRBJ2-1,NA,TRBV4-1,ASSQVNLVTVDEQF
TRBJ2-5,NA,TRBV19,ASSIGNRVQETQY